These 17 T cell receptor beta chains were all obtained from the same sample, sequenced in a study of control samples from healthy donors and cancer patients. Some clones are missing from TCRdb's copy, which holds only in-frame ones; the method was immunoSEQ multiplex PCR. Of about 180,000 clones listed, 94% are singletons. The sequenced material came from blood. All receptors come from a woman between 18 and 29 years old in good health.

This clone came up once. The chain uses TRBV5-1 and TRBJ1-5; a weak D match, TRBD1 (6 bases). CDR1 is SGHRS, CDR2 YFSETQ, per germline. The CDR3 runs 16 residues. V lost 3 bases and J lost 1, with 14 bases in between. The CDR3 spells CASSSGARGSNQPQHF. Here the CDR3 DNA reads TGCGCCAGCAGCTCAGGGGCGAGGGGGAGCAATCAGCCCCAGCATTTT.

This clone was seen more than once but under ten times. The CDR3 loop reads CASSLGTGNVYGYTF. CDR3 DNA: TGTGCCAGCAGCTTGGGGACAGGGAACGTGTATGGCTACACCTTC. J is TRBJ1-2 and V is TRBV5-4; 8 nucleotides align to TRBD1. In germline, CDR1 is SGHNT, CDR2 YYREEE (reference sequence). V was clipped by 0 bases and J by 5 bases; unmatched bases: 6. The CDR3 covers 15 residues.

This chain links TRBV2 with TRBJ1-2, with unresolved D. The germline gives CDR1 SNHLY, CDR2 FYNNEI. V was pared by 3 bases and J by 1 base, with 3 bases between. The CDR3 is 12 residues long. The DNA for the CDR3 is TGTGCCAGCAGTGATAGTAACTATGGCTACACCTTC. The encoded protein is CASSDSNYGYTF.

The chain combines TRBV5-5 with TRBJ2-7; either TRBD1 or TRBD2 may fit D (5 bases each). The V gene lost 0 bases and the J gene lost 2 bases, with 9 bases spanning the gap. This CDR3 has 14 amino acids. In germline, CDR1 is SGHKS, CDR2 YYEKEE (reference sequence). The DNA of the CDR3 is TGTGCCAGCAGCTTGGTGCAGGGACCCTACGAGCAGTACTTC. Amino acid sequence: CASSLVQGPYEQYF.

This clone has a single count. This chain connects TRBV11-2 to TRBJ1-6, with a weak D call TRBD1 (5 bases). Germline loops: CDR1 SGHAT, CDR2 FQNNGV. There are 14 residues in the CDR3. Trimming took off 2 bases at V and 9 bases at J, with 11 bases between the two ends. CDR3 nucleotide sequence: TGTGCCAGCAGCTTAAGGGGCGAAGTTTCACCCCTCCACTTT. Translating it yields CASSLRGEVSPLHF.

This rearrangement joins TRBV4-2 to TRBJ2-3, with D perhaps matching TRBD2 (6 bases). The CDR3 is 17 amino acids. Germline V lookup: CDR1 LGHNA, CDR2 YNFKEQ. Trimming shortened V by 0 bases and J by 4 bases, and 17 bases separated the two germline ends. CDR3 in amino acids: CASSQDEAGPSPDTQYF. CDR3 coding DNA: TGTGCCAGCAGCCAAGATGAGGCGGGACCATCTCCAGATACGCAGTATTTT.

The chain combines TRBV13 with TRBJ2-3, with D possibly matching TRBD1 (6 bases). V lost 0 bases and J lost 4, with 11 bases in between. Germline-derived CDR1 and CDR2 are PRHDT and FYEKMQ (reference sequence). The CDR3 covers 15 residues. The CDR3 reads CASSLGQGEADTQYF. In DNA, the CDR3 is TGTGCCAGCAGCTTAGGACAGGGTGAGGCAGATACGCAGTATTTT.

The chain joins TRBV29-1 to TRBJ1-2, with D tentatively TRBD1 (5 bases). V was shortened by 4 bases and J by 2 bases, with 5 bases between the two germline ends. Germline V CDR1 and CDR2: SQVTM, ANQGSEA. The CDR3 contains 11 residues. The CDR3 loop reads CSVGGNYGYTF. The CDR3 DNA reads TGCAGCGTTGGGGGCAACTATGGCTACACCTTC. The whole variable domain, remainder taken from reference TRBV29-1 and TRBJ1-2, is SAVISQKPSRDICQRGTSLTIQCQVDSQVTMMFWYRQQPGQSLTLIATANQGSEATYESGFVIDKFPISRPNLTFSTLTVSNMSPEDSSIYLCSVGGNYGYTFGSGTRLTVV.

This clone occurred once. The germline gene is not matched at one end of the junction; a read error may be the cause. The rearrangement uses TRBV2 and TRBJ1-2; D call uncertain. Germline CDR1 and CDR2: SNHLY and FYNNEI. CDR3 length equals 13 residues. The CDR3 here is CACSPGQSYGYTF. DNA for the CDR3: TGTGCCTGCAGTCCCGGCCAGAGCTATGGCTACACCTTC. The full variable domain, with the rest looked up from reference TRBV2 and TRBJ1-2, is EPEVTQTPSHQVTQMGQEVILRCVPISNHLYFYWYRQILGQKVEFLVSFYNNEISEKSEIFDDQFSVERPDGSNFTLKIRSTKLEDSAMYFCACSPGQSYGYTFGSGTRLTVV.

V and J are TRBV2 and TRBJ2-5; 11 bases are a match to TRBD2. The CDR3 length is 13 residues. CDR1 is SNHLY and CDR2 is FYNNEI in the germline V gene. V was clipped by 7 bases and J by 4 bases; unmatched bases: 2. The CDR3 sequence is CASKTSGGETQYF. The CDR3 DNA reads TGTGCCAGCAAAACTAGCGGGGGAGAGACCCAGTACTTC.

This chain joins TRBV6-2 or TRBV6-3 and TRBJ2-1; 7 bases line up with TRBD2. The ends lost 4 bases at V and 4 bases at J; junction bases unmatched: 7. The CDR3 spans 15 residues. Per the germline V gene, CDR1 is MNHEY and CDR2 is SVGEGT. The CDR3 region is CASSSSGIGYNEQFF. Written as DNA, the CDR3 is TGTGCCAGCAGTTCGAGCGGGATAGGGTACAATGAGCAGTTCTTC.

The chain uses TRBV6-5 and TRBJ1-1; D uncertain. There are 13 residues in the CDR3. V was pared by 5 bases and J by 11 bases, with 18 bases between. The germline gives CDR1 MNHEY, CDR2 SVGAGI. The CDR3 spells CASSPTEYEGAFF. The CDR3 coding sequence is TGTGCCAGCAGTCCTACAGAGTACGAAGGGGCTTTCTTT.

CDR3 nucleotides: TGTGCCAGCTCACCACCGGTCGCGGGATACGAGCAGTACTTC. Protein sequence: CASSPPVAGYEQYF. The chain combines TRBV18 with TRBJ2-7; possible D gene TRBD2, 6 bases. Germline loops: CDR1 KGHSH, CDR2 LQKENI. The CDR3 is made up of 14 amino acids. Trimming removed 0 bases at V and 4 bases at J, with 10 bases between.

This sequence joins TRBV6-5 and TRBJ2-1; unclear D gene. Germline lookup yields CDR1 MNHEY and CDR2 SVGAGI. The CDR3 is made up of 16 amino acids. The germline V and J ends were trimmed by 2 bases and 0 bases, with 11 bases remaining between them. CDR3 sequence: CASSYTAASSYNEQFF. CDR3 DNA: TGTGCCAGCAGTTACACGGCGGCTAGCTCCTACAATGAGCAGTTCTTC.

The CDR3 reads CASSQLATKNIQYF. The CDR3 DNA is TGTGCCAGCAGCCAGCTAGCCACCAAAAACATTCAGTACTTC. The rearrangement uses TRBV3-1 (or the pseudogene TRBV3-2) and TRBJ2-4, with D perhaps TRBD2 (5 bases). The CDR3 totals 14 residues. The germline V gene encodes CDR1 LGHDT and CDR2 YNNKEL (reference sequence). The V and J ends lost 3 bases and 2 bases respectively, with 8 bases between them.

The rearrangement uses TRBV7-9 and TRBJ2-1, with D possibly being TRBD1 (6 bases). This CDR3 has 14 amino acids. The germline V and J ends were trimmed by 2 bases and 8 bases, with 13 bases remaining between them. The germline CDR1 and CDR2 sequences are SEHNR and FQNEAQ (reference sequence). The CDR3 is CASSLYYRDDEQFF. The CDR3 DNA reads TGTGCCAGCAGCTTATACTACAGGGACGATGAGCAGTTCTTC. Variable domain in full (rest from reference TRBV7-9 and TRBJ2-1): DTGVSQNPRHKITKRGQNVTFRCDPISEHNRLYWYRQTLGQGPEFLTYFQNEAQLEKSRLLSDRFSAERPKGSFSTLEIQRTEQGDSAMYLCASSLYYRDDEQFFGPGTRLTVL.

The chain links TRBV28 to TRBJ2-7; 8 bases agree with TRBD2. Germline V gene lookup returns CDR1 MDHEN and CDR2 SYDVKM. The length of the CDR3 is 17 residues. V dropped 7 bases and J dropped 4; count of bases not matched to a gene: 18. CDR3 loop: CASKGSNTGLVPYEQYF. The CDR3 DNA reads TGTGCCAGCAAAGGATCTAACACGGGACTAGTGCCTTACGAGCAGTACTTC. Full variable domain (remainder filled in from reference TRBV28 and TRBJ2-7): DVKVTQSSRYLVKRTGEKVFLECVQDMDHENMFWYRQDPGLGLRLIYFSYDVKMKEKGDIPEGYSVSREKKERFSLILESASTNQTSMYLCASKGSNTGLVPYEQYFGPGTRLTVT.